This T cell receptor (beta chain) comes out of a study of T cell changes during pregnancy in multiple sclerosis. Sequenced by immunoSEQ multiplex PCR; TCRdb stores in-frame clones only, minus some. The table lists about 61,000 clones, roughly nine tenths of them singletons. This CDR3 comprises 18 residues. CDR1 and CDR2 from the germline V gene are SGHTS and YDEGEE. V lost 4 bases to trimming and J lost 10 bases; unmatched junction nucleotides: 17. The V call is TRBV5-8, the J call TRBJ1-4; TRBD1 agrees at 12 bases. Sequenced material: peripheral blood, taken in the first trimester of pregnancy. The TCR was taken from a female donor in good health, enrolled as a control in a pregnancy study. CDR3 nucleotides: TGTGCCAGCAGCGTCTGGCCGGGACAGGGGGCGCCGGATGGAAAACTGTTTTTT. Amino acid sequence: CASSVWPGQGAPDGKLFF.